This is a list of T cell receptor beta chains from one sample in a study of breast tumors, draining lymph nodes, adjacent tissues. One entry per CDR3 protein results from TCRdb running MiXCR on the multiplex PCR reads. Here the sample spans roughly 110,000 distinct CDR3 sequences, around 30% being singletons. Sequencing used axillary lymph node tissue. The receptors originated from a female donor with breast cancer. Some clones in this sample may be carry-over from other donors' samples. Both conserved end residues are part of each CDR3. A D gene is named only where the DNA matches it firmly. Rows give clone size only sometimes, using once, few, many, or a class for an expanded clone.

TRBV5-1,-,TRBJ2-1,many,CASSLDGQSSYNEQFF,TGCGCCAGCAGCTTGGATGGTCAGAGCTCCTACAATGAGCAGTTCTTC
TRBV28,-,TRBJ1-6,-,CASDRVNPPLHF,TGTGCCAGCGACAGAGTCAATCCACCCCTCCACTTT
TRBV9,-,TRBJ1-2,-,CASTSGTSGNAHYGYTF,TGTGCCAGCACCTCGGGCACCTCTGGAAATGCTCACTATGGCTACACCTTC
TRBV10-1,TRBD1,TRBJ2-1,-,CASSEYRGPDGQFF,TGCGCCAGCAGTGAATACAGGGGGCCTGATGGGCAGTTCTTC
TRBV20-1,-,TRBJ2-3,many,CSARLRVDTQYF,TGCAGTGCTAGGCTAAGAGTAGATACGCAGTATTTT
TRBV15,-,TRBJ2-3,once,CATSRAGRGSHEQYF,TGTGCCACCAGCAGAGCAGGGCGGGGATCCCATGAGCAGTATTTT
TRBV9,TRBD1,TRBJ1-2,-,CASSATASWTGQGYTF,TGTGCCAGCAGCGCAACGGCATCCTGGACAGGGCAGGGCTACACCTTC
TRBV5-1,TRBD1,TRBJ1-1,-,CASSFQGGGNTEAFF,TGCGCCAGCAGCTTCCAGGGGGGGGGCAACACTGAAGCTTTCTTT
TRBV7-8,-,TRBJ1-2,once,CASSSGTPVGYTF,TGTGCCAGCAGCTCCGGGACACCCGTTGGCTACACCTTC
TRBV10-1,-,TRBJ2-1,few,CASSESLPGSPYNEQFF,TGCGCCAGCAGTGAGTCACTACCGGGCTCACCCTACAATGAGCAGTTCTTC
TRBV20-1,TRBD2,TRBJ2-3,-,CSAWGGGADTQYF,TGCAGTGCATGGGGCGGGGGGGCAGATACGCAGTATTTT
TRBV25-1,TRBD1,TRBJ1-6,-,CASSLLDRGRSPLHF,TGTGCCAGCAGCCTCCTGGACAGGGGCCGGTCACCCCTCCACTTT
TRBV24-1,TRBD1,TRBJ2-3,many,CATSETGGLSLDTQYF,TGTGCCACCAGTGAGACAGGGGGCTTGTCGCTAGATACGCAGTATTTT
TRBV7-3,-,TRBJ1-4,many,CASSPGRVANEKLFF,TGTGCCAGCAGCCCCGGCCGGGTCGCTAATGAAAAACTGTTTTTT
TRBV20-1,TRBD1,TRBJ1-1,few,CSAKTGLNTEAFF,TGCAGTGCCAAGACAGGGTTGAACACTGAAGCTTTCTTT
TRBV2,-,TRBJ2-3,many,CARQGGRDKITDTQYF,TGTGCCAGACAAGGGGGGCGGGACAAAATCACAGATACGCAGTATTTT
TRBV9,TRBD1,TRBJ2-7,-,CASKDDRETPNCEQYF,TGTGCCAGCAAAGACGACAGGGAGACGCCGAACTGCGAGCAGTACTTC
TRBV6-5,TRBD2,TRBJ2-1,many,CASRFSGGSYNEQFF,TGTGCCAGCAGGTTTAGCGGGGGCTCCTACAATGAGCAGTTCTTC
TRBV5-8,TRBD1,TRBJ1-2,many,CASSPPGQGNYGYTF,TGTGCCAGCAGCCCTCCGGGACAGGGAAACTATGGCTACACCTTC
TRBV20-1,-,TRBJ2-3,many,CSARDPRVTDTQYF,TGCAGTGCTAGAGATCCCCGCGTCACAGATACGCAGTATTTT
TRBV7-9,-,TRBJ1-3,many,CASSLAGGYGNTIYF,TGTGCCAGCAGCTTAGCAGGGGGATATGGAAACACCATATATTTT
TRBV12-3/TRBV12-4,TRBD1,TRBJ2-3,-,CASSLCGPGQGKDTQYF,TGTGCCAGCAGTTTATGTGGGCCGGGACAGGGGAAAGATACGCAGTATTTT
TRBV6-5,-,TRBJ1-1,few,CASSADRNTEAFF,TGTGCCAGCAGTGCCGACAGGAACACTGAAGCTTTCTTT
TRBV5-6,-,TRBJ2-2,once,CVSTPTGPAPGELFF,TGTGTCAGCACCCCCACCGGACCAGCGCCCGGGGAGCTGTTTTTT
TRBV10-3,TRBD2,TRBJ2-7,many,CAISEWELAGFYEQYF,TGTGCCATCAGTGAGTGGGAACTAGCGGGGTTTTACGAGCAGTACTTC
TRBV28,-,TRBJ2-4,few,CASSTVEKAKNIQYF,TGTGCCAGCAGTACTGTGGAAAAAGCCAAAAACATTCAGTACTTC
TRBV19,-,TRBJ2-5,many,CASSIGGPETQYF,TGTGCCAGTAGTATAGGCGGGCCCGAGACCCAGTACTTC
TRBV2,-,TRBJ2-3,many,CARGAADTQYF,TGTGCCAGAGGAGCCGCAGATACGCAGTATTTT
TRBV5-1,TRBD1,TRBJ2-5,many,CASSLDPQGVGETQYF,TGCGCCAGCAGCTTGGACCCGCAGGGGGTAGGAGAGACCCAGTACTTC
TRBV7-2,TRBD1,TRBJ2-3,-,CASSSEQGGDTQYF,TGTGCCAGCAGCTCCGAACAGGGGGGTGATACGCAGTATTTT
TRBV7-8,TRBD1,TRBJ2-7,many,CASSLGGLRGIYEQYF,TGTGCCAGCAGCTTAGGGGGTCTCAGGGGGATCTACGAGCAGTACTTC
TRBV2,-,TRBJ2-3,-,CASIQAEGTDTQYF,TGTGCCAGCATACAGGCCGAGGGCACAGATACGCAGTATTTT
TRBV18,TRBD2,TRBJ2-2,many,CASSPILAGMEAGELFF,TGTGCCAGCTCACCAATACTAGCGGGAATGGAAGCCGGGGAGCTGTTTTTT
TRBV20-1,-,TRBJ1-1,-,CSAPKPLEAFF,TGCAGTGCTCCCAAGCCTTTGGAAGCTTTCTTT
TRBV6-5,-,TRBJ2-1,many,CASSLLQYNEQFF,TGTGCCAGCAGTCTCCTACAATACAATGAGCAGTTCTTC
TRBV12-3/TRBV12-4,-,TRBJ2-1,many,CASSDPGASYNEQFF,TGTGCCAGCAGTGACCCGGGGGCGTCCTACAATGAGCAGTTCTTC
TRBV5-1,-,TRBJ2-6,many,CASSLVGYSGANVLTF,TGCGCCAGCAGCTTGGTTGGGTACTCTGGGGCCAACGTCCTGACTTTC
TRBV14,TRBD2,TRBJ2-7,many,CASSRGRADEQYF,TGTGCCAGCAGCCGGGGGAGGGCCGACGAGCAGTACTTC